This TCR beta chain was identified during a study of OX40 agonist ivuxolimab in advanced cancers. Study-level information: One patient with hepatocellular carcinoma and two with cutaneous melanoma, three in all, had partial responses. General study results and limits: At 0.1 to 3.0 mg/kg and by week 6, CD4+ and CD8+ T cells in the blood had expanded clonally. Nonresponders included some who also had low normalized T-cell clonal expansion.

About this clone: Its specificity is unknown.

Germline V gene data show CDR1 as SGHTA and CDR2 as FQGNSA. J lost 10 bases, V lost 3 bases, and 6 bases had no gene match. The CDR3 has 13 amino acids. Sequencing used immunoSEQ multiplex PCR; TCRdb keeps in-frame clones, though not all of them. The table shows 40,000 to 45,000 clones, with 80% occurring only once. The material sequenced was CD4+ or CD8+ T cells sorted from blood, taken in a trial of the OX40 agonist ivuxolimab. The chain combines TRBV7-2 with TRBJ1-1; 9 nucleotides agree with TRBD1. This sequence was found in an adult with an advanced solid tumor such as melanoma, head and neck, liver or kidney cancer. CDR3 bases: TGTGCCAGCAGCTTGGGACAGGGCGTTTCAGCTTTCTTT. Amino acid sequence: CASSLGQGVSAFF.